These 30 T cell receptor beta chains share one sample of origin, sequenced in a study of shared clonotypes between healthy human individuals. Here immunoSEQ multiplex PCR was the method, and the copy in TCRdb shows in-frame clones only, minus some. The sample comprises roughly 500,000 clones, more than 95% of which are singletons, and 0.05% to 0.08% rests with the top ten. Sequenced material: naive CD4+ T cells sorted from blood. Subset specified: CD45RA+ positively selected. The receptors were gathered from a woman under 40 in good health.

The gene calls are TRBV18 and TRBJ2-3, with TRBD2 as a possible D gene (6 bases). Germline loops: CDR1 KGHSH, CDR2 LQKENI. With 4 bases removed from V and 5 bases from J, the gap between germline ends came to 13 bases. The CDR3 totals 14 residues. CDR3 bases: TGTGCCAGCTCACGATCAACAGCGGGAGATACGCAGTATTTT. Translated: CASSRSTAGDTQYF.

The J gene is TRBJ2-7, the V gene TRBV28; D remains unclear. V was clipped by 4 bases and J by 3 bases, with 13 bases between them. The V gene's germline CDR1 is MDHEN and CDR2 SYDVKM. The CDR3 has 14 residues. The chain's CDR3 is CASSSYVLNYEQYF. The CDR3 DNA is TGTGCCAGCAGTTCTTACGTGCTGAACTACGAGCAGTACTTC.

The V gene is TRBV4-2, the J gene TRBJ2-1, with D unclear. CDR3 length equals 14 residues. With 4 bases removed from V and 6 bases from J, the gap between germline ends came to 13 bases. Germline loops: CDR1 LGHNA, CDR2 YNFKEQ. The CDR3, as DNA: TGTGCCAGCAGCCCCCAGAAGGACGGCAATGAGCAGTTCTTC. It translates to CASSPQKDGNEQFF.

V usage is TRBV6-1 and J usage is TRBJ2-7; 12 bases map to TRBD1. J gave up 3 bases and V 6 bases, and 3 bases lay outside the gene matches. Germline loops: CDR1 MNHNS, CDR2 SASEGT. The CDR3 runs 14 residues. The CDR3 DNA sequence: TGTGCCAGCAGCCGGGACAGGGGGCTCTACGAGCAGTACTTC. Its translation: CASSRDRGLYEQYF.

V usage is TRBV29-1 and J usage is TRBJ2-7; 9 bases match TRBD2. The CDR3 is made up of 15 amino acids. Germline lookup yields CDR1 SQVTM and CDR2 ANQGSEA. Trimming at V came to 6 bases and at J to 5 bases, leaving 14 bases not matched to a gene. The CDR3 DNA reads TGCAGCGTCCTCTTTAGCGGGAGCGTGTTGGACGAGCAGTACTTC. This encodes CSVLFSGSVLDEQYF.

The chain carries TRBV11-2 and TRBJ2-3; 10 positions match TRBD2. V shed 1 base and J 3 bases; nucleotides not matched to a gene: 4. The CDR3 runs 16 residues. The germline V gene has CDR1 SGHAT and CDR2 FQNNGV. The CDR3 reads CASSLVPLAGTDTQYF. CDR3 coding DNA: TGTGCCAGCAGCTTAGTACCACTAGCGGGAACAGATACGCAGTATTTT. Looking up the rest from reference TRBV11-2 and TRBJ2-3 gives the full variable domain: EAGVAQSPRYKIIEKRQSVAFWCNPISGHATLYWYQQILGQGPKLLIQFQNNGVVDDSQLPKDRFSAERLKGVDSTLKIQPAKLEDSAVYLCASSLVPLAGTDTQYFGPGTRLTVL.

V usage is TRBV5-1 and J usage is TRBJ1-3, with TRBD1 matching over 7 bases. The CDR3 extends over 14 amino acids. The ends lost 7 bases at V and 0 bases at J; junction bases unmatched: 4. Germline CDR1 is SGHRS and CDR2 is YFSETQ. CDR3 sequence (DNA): TGCGCCAGCTCTACAGGGGACTCTGGAAACACCATATATTTT. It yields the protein CASSTGDSGNTIYF.

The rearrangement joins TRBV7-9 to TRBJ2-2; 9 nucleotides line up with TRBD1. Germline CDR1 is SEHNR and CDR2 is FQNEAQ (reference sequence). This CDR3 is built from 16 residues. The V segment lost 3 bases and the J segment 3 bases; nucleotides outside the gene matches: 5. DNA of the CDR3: TGTGCCAGCAGCTTTCGGACAGGGGATGACACCGGGGAGCTGTTTTTT. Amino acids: CASSFRTGDDTGELFF.

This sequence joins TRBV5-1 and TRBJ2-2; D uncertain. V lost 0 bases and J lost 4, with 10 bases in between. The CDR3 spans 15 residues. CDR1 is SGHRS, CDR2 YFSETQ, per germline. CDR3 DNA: TGCGCCAGCAGCTTGGTGGGTAGGCCCACCGGGGAGCTGTTTTTT. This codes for CASSLVGRPTGELFF.

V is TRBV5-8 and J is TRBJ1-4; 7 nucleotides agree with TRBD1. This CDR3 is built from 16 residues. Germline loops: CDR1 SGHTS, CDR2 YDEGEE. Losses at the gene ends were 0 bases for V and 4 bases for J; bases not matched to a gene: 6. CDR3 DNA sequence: TGTGCCAGCAGCTTGGGTTCACAGGGGATTAATGAAAAACTGTTTTTT. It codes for CASSLGSQGINEKLFF.

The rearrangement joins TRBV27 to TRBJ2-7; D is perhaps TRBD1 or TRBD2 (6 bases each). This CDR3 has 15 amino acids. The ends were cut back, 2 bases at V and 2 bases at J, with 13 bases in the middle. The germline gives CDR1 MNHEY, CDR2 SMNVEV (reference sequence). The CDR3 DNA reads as TGTGCCAGCAGTTTAAGGGGGGTGGTGGCCTACGAGCAGTACTTC. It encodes CASSLRGVVAYEQYF.

This chain's CDR3 is CASSLGLLGETQYF. DNA of the CDR3: TGTGCCAGCAGTTTAGGACTTCTCGGGGAGACCCAGTACTTC. The chain recombines TRBV28 with TRBJ2-5, with D possibly TRBD2 on 5 matching bases. The CDR3 runs to 14 residues. The V gene's germline CDR1 is MDHEN and CDR2 SYDVKM. V lost 2 bases to trimming and J lost 5 bases, with 12 bases between them. Full variable domain (rest looked up from reference TRBV28 and TRBJ2-5): DVKVTQSSRYLVKRTGEKVFLECVQDMDHENMFWYRQDPGLGLRLIYFSYDVKMKEKGDIPEGYSVSREKKERFSLILESASTNQTSMYLCASSLGLLGETQYFGPGTRLLVL.

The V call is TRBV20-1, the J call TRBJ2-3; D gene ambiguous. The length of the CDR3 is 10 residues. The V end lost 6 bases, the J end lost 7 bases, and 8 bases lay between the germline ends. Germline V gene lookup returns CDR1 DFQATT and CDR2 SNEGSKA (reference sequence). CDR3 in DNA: TGCAGTGCGCACTATAATACGCAGTATTTT. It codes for CSAHYNTQYF.

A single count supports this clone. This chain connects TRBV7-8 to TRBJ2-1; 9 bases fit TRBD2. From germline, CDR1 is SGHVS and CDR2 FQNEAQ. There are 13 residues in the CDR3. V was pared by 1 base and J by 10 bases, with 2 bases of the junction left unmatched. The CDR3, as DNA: TGTGCCAGCAGCTTAGGGGCGGGAGGGGAGCAGTTCTTC. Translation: CASSLGAGGEQFF.

CDR3 DNA sequence: TGTGCCAGCAGCATACTAATTGGGACAGAGGATTACAATGAGCAGTTCTTC. Encoded protein: CASSILIGTEDYNEQFF. J is TRBJ2-1 and V is TRBV13; 7 nucleotides align to TRBD1. V shed 5 bases, J shed 4 bases, and the junction held 14 bases outside the gene matches. This CDR3 region has 17 residues. Per the germline V gene, CDR1 is PRHDT and CDR2 is FYEKMQ (reference sequence).

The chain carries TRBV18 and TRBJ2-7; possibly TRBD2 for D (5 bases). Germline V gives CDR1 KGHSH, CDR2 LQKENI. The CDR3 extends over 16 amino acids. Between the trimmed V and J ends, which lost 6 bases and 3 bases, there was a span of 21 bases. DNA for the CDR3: TGTGCCAGCTCTCTGAAGGGTCTCGGGATGGGCTACGAGCAGTACTTC. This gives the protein CASSLKGLGMGYEQYF.

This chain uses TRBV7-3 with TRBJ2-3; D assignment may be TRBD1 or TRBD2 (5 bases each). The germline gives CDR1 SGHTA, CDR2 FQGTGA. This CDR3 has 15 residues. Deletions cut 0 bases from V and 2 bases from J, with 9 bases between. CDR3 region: CASSLTGAYTDTQYF. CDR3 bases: TGTGCCAGCAGCTTAACCGGGGCTTACACAGATACGCAGTATTTT.

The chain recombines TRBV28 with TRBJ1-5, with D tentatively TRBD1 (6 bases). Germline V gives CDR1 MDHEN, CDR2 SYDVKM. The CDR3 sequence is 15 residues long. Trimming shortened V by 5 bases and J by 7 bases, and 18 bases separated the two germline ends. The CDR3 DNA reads TGTGCCAGCAGTCTCGGTATCAGGGGCGGGCAGCCCCAGCATTTT. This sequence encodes CASSLGIRGGQPQHF.

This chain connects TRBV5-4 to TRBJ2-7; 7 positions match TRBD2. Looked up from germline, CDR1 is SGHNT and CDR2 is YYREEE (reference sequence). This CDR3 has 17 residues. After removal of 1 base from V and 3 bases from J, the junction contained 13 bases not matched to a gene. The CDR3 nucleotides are TGTGCCAGCAGCTTGCCAATCACTAGCGCCACCCGCTACGAGCAGTACTTC. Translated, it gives CASSLPITSATRYEQYF.

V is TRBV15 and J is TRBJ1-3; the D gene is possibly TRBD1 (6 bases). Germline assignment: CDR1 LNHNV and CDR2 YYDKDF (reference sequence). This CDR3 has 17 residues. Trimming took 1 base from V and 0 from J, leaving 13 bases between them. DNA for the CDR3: TGTGCCACCAGCAGAGGGCTTGGGGGCCACTCTGGAAACACCATATATTTT. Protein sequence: CATSRGLGGHSGNTIYF.

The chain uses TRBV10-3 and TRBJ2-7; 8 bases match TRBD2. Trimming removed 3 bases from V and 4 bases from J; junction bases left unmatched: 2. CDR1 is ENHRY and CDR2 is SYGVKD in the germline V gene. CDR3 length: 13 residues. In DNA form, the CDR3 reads TGTGCCATCAGTGATGCTAGCGGGTACGAGCAGTACTTC. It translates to CAISDASGYEQYF.

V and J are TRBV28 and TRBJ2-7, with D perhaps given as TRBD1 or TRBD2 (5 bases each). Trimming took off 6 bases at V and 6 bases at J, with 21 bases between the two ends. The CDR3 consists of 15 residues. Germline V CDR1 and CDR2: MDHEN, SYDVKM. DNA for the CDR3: TGTGCCAGCAGGACCGGGACCGTGGGGCAGCGCGAGCAGTACTTC. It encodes CASRTGTVGQREQYF.

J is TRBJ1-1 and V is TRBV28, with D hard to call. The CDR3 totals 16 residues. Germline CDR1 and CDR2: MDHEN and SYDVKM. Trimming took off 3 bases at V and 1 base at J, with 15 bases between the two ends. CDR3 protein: CASSLGGLAGNTEAFF. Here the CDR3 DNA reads TGTGCCAGCAGTTTGGGCGGGTTGGCGGGGAACACTGAAGCTTTCTTT.

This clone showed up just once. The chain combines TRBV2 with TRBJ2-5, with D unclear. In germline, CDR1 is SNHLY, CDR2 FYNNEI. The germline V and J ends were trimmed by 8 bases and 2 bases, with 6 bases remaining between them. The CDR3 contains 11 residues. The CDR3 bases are TGTGCCAGCGAACTTCAAGAGACCCAGTACTTC. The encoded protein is CASELQETQYF.

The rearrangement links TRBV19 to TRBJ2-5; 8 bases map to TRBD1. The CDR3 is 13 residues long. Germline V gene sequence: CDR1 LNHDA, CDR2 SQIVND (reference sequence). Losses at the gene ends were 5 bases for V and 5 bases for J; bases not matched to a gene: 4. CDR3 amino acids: CASSSTGGETQYF. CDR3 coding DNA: TGTGCCAGTAGTTCTACAGGGGGGGAGACCCAGTACTTC.

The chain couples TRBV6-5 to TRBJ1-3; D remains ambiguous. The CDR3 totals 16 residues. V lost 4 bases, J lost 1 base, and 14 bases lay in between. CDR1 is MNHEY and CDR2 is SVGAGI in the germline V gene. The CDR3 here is CASSSSPLGSGNTIYF. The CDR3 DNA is TGTGCCAGCAGTTCCTCGCCCCTTGGGTCTGGAAACACCATATATTTT.

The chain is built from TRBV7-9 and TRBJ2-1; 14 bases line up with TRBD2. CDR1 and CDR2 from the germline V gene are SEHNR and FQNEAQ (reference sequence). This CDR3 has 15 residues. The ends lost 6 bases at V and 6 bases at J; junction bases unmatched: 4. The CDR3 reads CASSPGTSGSNEQFF. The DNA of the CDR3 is TGTGCCAGCAGTCCCGGGACTAGCGGGAGCAATGAGCAGTTCTTC.

The CDR3 reads CASASDSSEQYF. Here the CDR3 DNA reads TGTGCCTCAGCTTCGGACAGTAGCGAGCAGTACTTC. This sequence joins TRBV11-2 and TRBJ2-7; a possible D gene is TRBD1 (6 bases). The V gene lost 11 bases and the J gene lost 6 bases, with 17 bases spanning the gap. The CDR3 sequence is 12 residues long. Looked up from germline, CDR1 is SGHAT and CDR2 is FQNNGV.

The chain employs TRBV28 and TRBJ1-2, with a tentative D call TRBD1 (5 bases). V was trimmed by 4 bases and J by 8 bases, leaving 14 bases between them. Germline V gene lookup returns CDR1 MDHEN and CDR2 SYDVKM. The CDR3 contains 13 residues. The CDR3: CASSSQGVQGYTF. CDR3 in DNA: TGTGCCAGCAGTTCCCAGGGTGTACAGGGCTACACCTTC.

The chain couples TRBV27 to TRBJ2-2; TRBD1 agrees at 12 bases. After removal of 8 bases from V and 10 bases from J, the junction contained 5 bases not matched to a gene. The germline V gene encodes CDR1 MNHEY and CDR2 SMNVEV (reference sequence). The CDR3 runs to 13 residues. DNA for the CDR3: TGTGCCAGCTGGGGACAGGGGGCTATGGAGCTGTTTTTT. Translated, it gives CASWGQGAMELFF.